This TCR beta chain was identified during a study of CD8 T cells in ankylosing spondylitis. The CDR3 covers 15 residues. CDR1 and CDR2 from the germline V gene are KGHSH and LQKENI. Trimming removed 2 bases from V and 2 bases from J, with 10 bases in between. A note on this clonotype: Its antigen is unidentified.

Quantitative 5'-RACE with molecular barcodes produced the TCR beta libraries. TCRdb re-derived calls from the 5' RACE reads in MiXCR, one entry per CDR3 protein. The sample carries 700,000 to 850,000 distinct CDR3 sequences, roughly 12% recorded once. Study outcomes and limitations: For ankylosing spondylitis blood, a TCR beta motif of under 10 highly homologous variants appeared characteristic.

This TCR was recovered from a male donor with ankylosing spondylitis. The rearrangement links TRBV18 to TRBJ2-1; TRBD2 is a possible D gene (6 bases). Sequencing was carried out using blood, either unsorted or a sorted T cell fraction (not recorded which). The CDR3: CASSPSLATYNEQFF. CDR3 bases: TGTGCCAGCTCACCATCACTAGCAACCTACAATGAGCAGTTCTTC.